The next 22 T cell receptor beta chains were all read from a single sample in a study of beta chain features in type 1 diabetes. Expressed TCRB transcripts were sequenced after all isolated RNA was converted to cDNA. The data were produced by immunoSEQ multiplex PCR, yet TCRdb's version contains in-frame clones alone and is incomplete. The data hold hundreds of thousands of clones, with about 12% observed a single time. Input material: naive CD4+ T cells from blood. All receptors come from a man aged 18-30 years in good health.

This rearrangement joins TRBV15 to TRBJ1-2; D is possibly TRBD1 (6 bases). V was shortened by 2 bases and J by 4 bases, with 14 bases between the two germline ends. In germline, CDR1 is LNHNV, CDR2 YYDKDF (reference sequence). The CDR3 is made up of 15 amino acids. The chain's CDR3 is CATSRRGGRGYGYTF. The DNA for the CDR3 is TGTGCCACCAGCAGACGTGGGGGCCGGGGCTATGGCTACACCTTC.

J is TRBJ1-6 and V is TRBV5-1, with D possibly matching TRBD1 (5 bases). V dropped 9 bases and J dropped 5 bases, with 15 bases sitting between them. The CDR3 extends over 14 amino acids. From germline, CDR1 is SGHRS and CDR2 YFSETQ. CDR3 coding DNA: TGCGCCACCTCGCGGGGCGCCAATAATTCACCCCTCCACTTT. As protein: CATSRGANNSPLHF.

This clone has more than one count but fewer than ten. The chain carries TRBV4-2 and TRBJ2-3; TRBD2 aligns across 9 bases. Per germline, CDR1 LGHNA and CDR2 YNFKEQ. This CDR3 is built from 17 residues. V was clipped by 3 bases and J by 4 bases; unmatched bases: 11. DNA of the CDR3: TGTGCCAGCAGCCAGCCCGGGTGGCGGGGGGGCGCAGATACGCAGTATTTT. This encodes CASSQPGWRGGADTQYF.

This clone has more than one count but fewer than ten. The chain has TRBV6-5 and TRBJ1-2; 8 nucleotides line up with TRBD1. The CDR3 has 14 amino acids. CDR1 MNHEY and CDR2 SVGAGI come from the germline V gene. The J segment lost 6 bases and the V segment lost 6 bases, leaving 9 bases of the junction unmatched. The CDR3 DNA is TGTGCCAGCAGAACCGACAGGGGCTCAGATGGCTACACCTTC. It is translated as CASRTDRGSDGYTF.

This clone was recorded a few times. This sample includes further DNA sequences coding for the same CDR3. The chain carries TRBV7-3 and TRBJ2-1, with 7 bases lining up with TRBD2. Looked up from germline, CDR1 is SGHTA and CDR2 is FQGTGA. The CDR3 covers 14 residues. Trimming cost V 2 bases and J 5 bases; bases outside gene matches: 3. This CDR3 reads CASSLAGANNEQFF. DNA of the CDR3: TGTGCCAGCAGCTTAGCGGGAGCTAACAATGAGCAGTTCTTC.

The chain joins TRBV5-1 to TRBJ2-7; a weak D match, TRBD2 (6 bases). Trimming stripped 1 base from V and 6 bases from J, with 11 bases between. The CDR3 is 13 amino acids. CDR1 SGHRS and CDR2 YFSETQ come from the germline V gene. Here the CDR3 reads CASSLTSSLEQYF. The CDR3 DNA reads TGCGCCAGCAGCTTGACTAGCAGTCTCGAGCAGTACTTC.

The rearrangement uses TRBV5-1 and TRBJ2-5; 11 nucleotides agree with TRBD2. From germline, CDR1 is SGHRS and CDR2 YFSETQ. The CDR3 length is 16 residues. V lost 2 bases, J lost 1 base, and 4 bases stayed unmatched. CDR3 protein: CASSFSLAGAQETQYF. For the CDR3, the DNA is TGCGCCAGCAGCTTCTCACTAGCGGGGGCCCAAGAGACCCAGTACTTC.

The gene calls are TRBV6-5 and TRBJ1-2; 9 bases are shared with TRBD1. Trimming cost V 4 bases and J 7 bases; bases outside gene matches: 7. The CDR3 totals 14 residues. Germline lookup yields CDR1 MNHEY and CDR2 SVGAGI. CDR3 coding DNA: TGTGCCAGCAGTTTTAGGGGACAGGGCTTTGGCTACACCTTC. Protein: CASSFRGQGFGYTF.

This chain uses TRBV5-1 with TRBJ2-3; 10 positions match TRBD1. The CDR3 extends over 16 amino acids. CDR1 and CDR2 (germline): SGHRS, YFSETQ. V dropped 1 base and J dropped 2; count of bases not matched to a gene: 4. Here the CDR3 reads CASSLSGTGDTDTQYF. In DNA, the CDR3 is TGCGCCAGCAGCTTGTCCGGGACAGGGGACACAGATACGCAGTATTTT.

The chain is built from TRBV28 and TRBJ1-5, with TRBD1 as a possible D gene (5 bases). The CDR3 is made up of 15 amino acids. CDR1 and CDR2 from the germline V gene are MDHEN and SYDVKM. The V end lost 4 bases, the J end lost 1 base, and 11 bases lay between the germline ends. The CDR3 DNA reads as TGTGCCAGCAGTTCTGGGGGGAGGAGCAATCAGCCCCAGCATTTT. This sequence encodes CASSSGGRSNQPQHF.

V gene TRBV28 combines with J gene TRBJ2-3, with D hard to call. Germline CDR1 MDHEN, CDR2 SYDVKM. The length of the CDR3 is 15 residues. V dropped 5 bases and J dropped 5 bases, with 17 bases sitting between them. The CDR3 loop is CASSPSLQAKDTQYF. Here the CDR3 DNA reads TGTGCCAGCAGTCCCTCCCTTCAGGCCAAAGATACGCAGTATTTT.

The rearrangement links TRBV5-4 to TRBJ2-6, with 11 bases aligning to TRBD2. Per germline, CDR1 SGHNT and CDR2 YYREEE (reference sequence). V was clipped by 1 base and J by 0 bases; unmatched bases: 6. The CDR3 is 19 amino acids. CDR3 in amino acids: CASSLPGLAALSGANVLTF. Here the CDR3 DNA reads TGTGCCAGCAGCTTGCCGGGACTAGCGGCACTCTCTGGGGCCAACGTCCTGACTTTC.

The rearrangement joins TRBV5-1 to TRBJ2-2, with 8 bases that match TRBD1. The germline gives CDR1 SGHRS, CDR2 YFSETQ. V gave up 0 bases and J gave up 2 bases; unmatched junction bases: 6. The CDR3 runs 17 residues. The CDR3 sequence: CASSLGRTGYNTGELFF. DNA for the CDR3: TGCGCCAGCAGCTTGGGAAGGACAGGGTACAACACCGGGGAGCTGTTTTTT. Complete variable domain (other parts from reference TRBV5-1 and TRBJ2-2): KAGVTQTPRYLIKTRGQQVTLSCSPISGHRSVSWYQQTPGQGLQFLFEYFSETQRNKGNFPGRFSGRQFSNSRSEMNVSTLELGDSALYLCASSLGRTGYNTGELFFGEGSRLTVL.

The chain uses TRBV30 and TRBJ2-7; 11 nucleotides agree with TRBD2. The CDR3 sequence is 15 residues long. In germline, CDR1 is GTSNPN, CDR2 SVGIG (reference sequence). After removal of 4 bases from V and 3 bases from J, the junction contained 8 bases not matched to a gene. This CDR3 reads CAWNPLTSGVYEQYF. CDR3 coding DNA: TGTGCCTGGAACCCCCTGACTAGCGGGGTCTACGAGCAGTACTTC.

The gene calls are TRBV21-1 and TRBJ2-1; TRBD2 was called by the table and not checked on the DNA. TRBV21-1 is reported as a pseudogene. The CDR3 spans 18 residues. The DNA of the CDR3 is TGTGCCAGCAGCGAAGGGACTAGCGGGACGGTGAGAGGTGGTGAGCAGTTCTTC. Its translation is CASSEGTSGTVRGGEQFF.

Only a few counts were recorded for this clone. The rearrangement joins TRBV6-5 to TRBJ2-7; 11 nucleotides align to TRBD2. Germline loops: CDR1 MNHEY, CDR2 SVGAGI. CDR3 length equals 15 residues. The J segment lost 4 bases and the V segment lost 1 base, leaving 3 bases of the junction unmatched. The CDR3 DNA reads as TGTGCCAGCAGTTACTGGCTAGCGGGGGGATACGAGCAGTACTTC. Protein: CASSYWLAGGYEQYF.

The V call is TRBV6-6, the J call TRBJ2-7; possibly TRBD1 for D (6 bases). The germline V and J ends were trimmed by 0 bases and 5 bases, with 14 bases remaining between them. Germline V lookup: CDR1 MNHNY, CDR2 SVGAGI (reference sequence). The CDR3 length is 15 residues. The CDR3 spells CASSYSSGARHEQYF. The CDR3 coding sequence is TGTGCCAGCAGTTACTCGTCAGGGGCCCGCCACGAGCAGTACTTC.

The rearrangement links TRBV6-5 to TRBJ1-1; D call uncertain. The CDR3 sequence is 14 residues long. Trimming removed 0 bases from V and 2 bases from J, with 7 bases in between. The germline gives CDR1 MNHEY, CDR2 SVGAGI. DNA of the CDR3: TGTGCCAGCAGTTACTCGTATACAAACACTGAAGCTTTCTTT. As protein: CASSYSYTNTEAFF.

This chain joins TRBV4-3 and TRBJ2-1, with 11 bases identical to TRBD1. CDR1 and CDR2 (germline): LGHNA, YSLEER. The CDR3 contains 17 residues. V dropped 0 bases and J dropped 5; count of bases not matched to a gene: 6. CDR3 residues: CASSQEVGQGAHNEQFF. CDR3 in DNA: TGCGCCAGCAGCCAAGAGGTCGGACAGGGGGCGCACAATGAGCAGTTCTTC.

V gene TRBV7-2 combines with J gene TRBJ2-1; D is possibly TRBD1 (6 bases). Germline V gives CDR1 SGHTA, CDR2 FQGNSA. Trimming took off 5 bases at V and 3 bases at J, with 14 bases between the two ends. The length of the CDR3 is 15 residues. The CDR3 protein is CASSPQGRLYNEQFF. For the CDR3, the DNA is TGTGCCAGCAGCCCACAGGGAAGGCTCTACAATGAGCAGTTCTTC.

This clone has just a few counts. The rearrangement uses TRBV30 and TRBJ1-6, with 9 bases fitting TRBD1. Germline V CDR1 and CDR2: GTSNPN, SVGIG (reference sequence). There are 17 residues in the CDR3. V lost 5 bases and J lost 0; bases outside the gene matches: 8. The chain's CDR3 is CAWGTGRLSSYNSPLHF. The CDR3 DNA reads TGTGCCTGGGGGACAGGGAGACTGAGCTCCTATAATTCACCCCTCCACTTT.

This clone was recorded a few times. The chain couples TRBV28 to TRBJ2-7; TRBD1 matches at 11 bases. V was pared by 7 bases and J by 1 base, with 6 bases of the junction left unmatched. The V gene's germline CDR1 is MDHEN and CDR2 SYDVKM. The CDR3 covers 15 residues. In DNA form, the CDR3 reads TGTGCCAGCACTCCGGGACAGGGGGAGTCCTACGAGCAGTACTTC. Amino acids: CASTPGQGESYEQYF.